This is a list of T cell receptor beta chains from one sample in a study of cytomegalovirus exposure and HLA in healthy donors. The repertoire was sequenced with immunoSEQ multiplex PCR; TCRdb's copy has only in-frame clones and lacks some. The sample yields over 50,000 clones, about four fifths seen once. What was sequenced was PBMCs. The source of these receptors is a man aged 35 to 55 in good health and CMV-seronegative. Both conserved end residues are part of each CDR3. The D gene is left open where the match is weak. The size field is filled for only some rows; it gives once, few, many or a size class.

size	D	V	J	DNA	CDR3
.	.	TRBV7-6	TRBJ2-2	TGTGCCAGCAGCCTGTACTGGGACGGGCGGGGCGGGGAGCTGTTTTTT	CASSLYWDGRGGELFF
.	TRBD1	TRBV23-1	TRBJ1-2	TGCGCCAGCAGAGAACAGGGGAAAGGTTATGGCTACACCTTC	CASREQGKGYGYTF
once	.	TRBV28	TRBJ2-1	TGTGCCAGCAGTTTAGGCAGGGAGCAGTTCTTC	CASSLGREQFF
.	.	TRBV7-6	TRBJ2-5	TGTGCCAGCAGCTTAGCGGGTAGCCGGACCCAGTACTTC	CASSLAGSRTQYF
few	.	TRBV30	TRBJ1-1	TGTGCCTGGTCGGGGTCGGGCACTGAAGCTTTCTTT	CAWSGSGTEAFF
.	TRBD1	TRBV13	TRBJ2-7	TGTGCCAGCAGCTCCAGACAGGGGAGCTCCTACGAGCAGTACTTC	CASSSRQGSSYEQYF
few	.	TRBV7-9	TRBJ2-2	TGTGCCAGCAGCCTCTCAGAAACCGGGGAGCTGTTTTTT	CASSLSETGELFF
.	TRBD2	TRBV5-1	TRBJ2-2	TGCGCCAGCAGCTTGACTCTAGCGGGGGGCCCTCCCGGGGAGCTGTTTTTT	CASSLTLAGGPPGELFF
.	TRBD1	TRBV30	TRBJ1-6	TGTGCCTGCTCGTTGGGACAGGTGAATTCACCCCTCCACTTT	CACSLGQVNSPLHF
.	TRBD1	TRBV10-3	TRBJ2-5	TGTGCCATCAGGGCCGACAGGGTCCAAGAGACCCAGTACTTC	CAIRADRVQETQYF
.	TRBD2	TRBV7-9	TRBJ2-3	TGTGCCAGCAGCTTACGGACTAGCGGGGGTGCCACAGATACGCAGTATTTT	CASSLRTSGGATDTQYF
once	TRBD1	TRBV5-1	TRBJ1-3	TGCGCCAGCAGCTTAACAGGGGTGGAGGCTGGAAACACCATATATTTT	CASSLTGVEAGNTIYF
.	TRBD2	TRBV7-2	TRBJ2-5	TGTGCCAGCAGCTTAGTCGGGGGGGTGGGAGAGACCCAGTACTTC	CASSLVGGVGETQYF
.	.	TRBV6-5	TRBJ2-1	TGTGCCAGCACCATGACAGTTTCCACGAGGAATGAGCAGTTCTTC	CASTMTVSTRNEQFF
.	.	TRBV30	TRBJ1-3	TGTGCCTGGAGGACCGGGGGCTCTGGAAACACCATATATTTT	CAWRTGGSGNTIYF
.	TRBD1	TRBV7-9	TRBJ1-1	TGTGCCAGCATCAAACAGGGGATGAACACTGAAGCTTTCTTT	CASIKQGMNTEAFF
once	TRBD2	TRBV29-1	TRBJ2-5	TGCAGCGTTGAAGATCTAGGACTAGCGGGGGGCCAAGAGACCCAGTACTTC	CSVEDLGLAGGQETQYF
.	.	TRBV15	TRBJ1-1	TGTGCCACCAACAGAGGCCCGGGGGGCACTGAAGCTTTCTTT	CATNRGPGGTEAFF
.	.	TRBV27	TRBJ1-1	TGTGCCAGCGGACATAGGGGGATATCAACTGAAGCTTTCTTT	CASGHRGISTEAFF
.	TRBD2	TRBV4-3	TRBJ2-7	TGCGCCAGCAGCCAAACTAGCGGGGGGGCTTCCGAGCAGTACTTC	CASSQTSGGASEQYF
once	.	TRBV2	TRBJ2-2	TGTGCCAGCAGTGAACAGTTGGTTAACACCGGGGAGCTGTTTTTT	CASSEQLVNTGELFF
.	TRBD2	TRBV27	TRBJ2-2	TGTGCCAGCAGTTTGGGACTAGGGGGTATCGGGGAGCTGTTTTTT	CASSLGLGGIGELFF
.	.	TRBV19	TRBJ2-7	TGTGCCAGTAGTTTCACAATCAGAACCTACGAGCAGTACTTC	CASSFTIRTYEQYF
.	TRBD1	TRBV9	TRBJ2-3	TGTGCCAGCAGCGTGACAGGGCGGACAGATACGCAGTATTTT	CASSVTGRTDTQYF
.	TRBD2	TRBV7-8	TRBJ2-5	TGTGCCGGGGCTAGCGGGGGGAGGGAGGCCCAGTACTTC	CAGASGGREAQYF
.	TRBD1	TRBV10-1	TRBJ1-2	TGCGCCAGTAACAAGACTGACAGGGTTTATGGCTACACCTTC	CASNKTDRVYGYTF
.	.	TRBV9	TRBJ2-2	TGTGCCAGCAGCCCCCGGACAAGAACCGGGGAGCTGTTTTTT	CASSPRTRTGELFF
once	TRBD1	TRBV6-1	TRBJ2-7	TGTGCCAGCAGCTATGGACAGGGGGATACCTACGAGCAGTACTTC	CASSYGQGDTYEQYF
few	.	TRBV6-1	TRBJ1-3	TGTGCCAGCAGTGAAGTCGTTGGGGCGGCCGGAAACACCATATATTTT	CASSEVVGAAGNTIYF
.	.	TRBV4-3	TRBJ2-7	TGCGCCAGCAGCCAAGATTTGGCAGGAAGCTTCTCCTACGAGCAGTACTTC	CASSQDLAGSFSYEQYF
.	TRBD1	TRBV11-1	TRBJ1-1	TGTGCCAGCAGCCGAGTCAGGGGGCACACTGAAGCTTTCTTT	CASSRVRGHTEAFF
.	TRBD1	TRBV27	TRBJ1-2	TGTGCCAGCAGTCGGGACAGGGGCAAAAAAGACGGCTACACCTTC	CASSRDRGKKDGYTF
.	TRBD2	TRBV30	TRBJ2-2	TGTGCCTGGCGGGGGGGAGGTTGGGCCGCCACCGGGGAGCTGTTTTTT	CAWRGGGWAATGELFF
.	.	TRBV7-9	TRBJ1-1	TGTGCCAGCAGCTTATCCAGGGCGAACACTGAAGCTTTCTTT	CASSLSRANTEAFF
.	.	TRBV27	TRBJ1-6	TGTGCCAGCAGCCGAACAGGTTGGACGGATTCACCCCTCCACTTT	CASSRTGWTDSPLHF
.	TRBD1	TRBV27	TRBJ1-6	TGTGCCAGCAGTGCAAAGACAGGGGCTTTTAATTCACCCCTCCACTTT	CASSAKTGAFNSPLHF
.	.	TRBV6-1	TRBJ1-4	TGTGCCAGCAGTGAACAGGGTCTAGAAGAAAAACTGTTTTTT	CASSEQGLEEKLFF
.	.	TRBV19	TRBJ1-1	TGTGCCAGTAGTATAGATCCGGGGTTCAAAGCTTTCTTT	CASSIDPGFKAFF
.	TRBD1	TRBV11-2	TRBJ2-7	TGTGCCAGCAGCACCTGGACAGGGGGGGTCTCCTACGAGCAGTACTTC	CASSTWTGGVSYEQYF
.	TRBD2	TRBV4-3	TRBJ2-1	TGCGCCAGCAGCCGCGTCTTAGCGGGGGGGCCCGGTGAGCAGTTCTTC	CASSRVLAGGPGEQFF
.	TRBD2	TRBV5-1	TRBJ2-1	TGCGCCAGCAGCCCCGGACTAGCGGGGGGTTCCTACAATGAGCAGTTCTTC	CASSPGLAGGSYNEQFF
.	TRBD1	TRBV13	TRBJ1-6	TGTGCCAGCAGGCGGACAGGGGGCGGTGATAATTCACCCCTCCACTTT	CASRRTGGGDNSPLHF
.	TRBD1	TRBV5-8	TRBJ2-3	TGTGCCAGCAGCTTGGGGGACAGGGGTTTCGGCGATACGCAGTATTTT	CASSLGDRGFGDTQYF
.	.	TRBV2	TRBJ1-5	TGTGCCAGCAGTGACCTACGTGGGCTAAATCAGCCCCAGCATTTT	CASSDLRGLNQPQHF
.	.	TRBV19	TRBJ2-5	TGTGCCAGTAGTATAAACAGCATAGGAGAGACCCAGTACTTC	CASSINSIGETQYF
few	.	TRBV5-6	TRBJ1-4	TGTGCCAGCAGCTTTGAGGGTGAGGAAGAAAAACTGTTTTTT	CASSFEGEEEKLFF
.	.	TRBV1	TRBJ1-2	TGCACCAGCAGCCAAGATAGAGAGAACCTCTATGGCTACACCTTC	CTSSQDRENLYGYTF